This is a list of T cell receptor beta chains from one sample in a study of regulatory T cells in long-lasting Graves disease. TCRdb called the multiplex PCR reads again in MiXCR, with one record for every CDR3 protein. The data contain approximately 690,000 distinct CDR3 sequences, around 32% of them singletons. Here the sequenced sample was peripheral blood mononuclear cells (PBMCs), taken when the disease was refractory, from a patient treated with antithyroid drugs. The receptors derive from a female donor with Graves disease. Both conserved end residues are part of each CDR3. D genes are given only for firm matches. Part of the rows lack a size; the others show once, few, many or a class for expanded clones.

j_gene,len,v_gene,abundance,d_gene,CDR3aa,CDR3nt
TRBJ1-5,15,TRBV20-1,-,-,CSANRVVGSNQPQHF,TGCAGTGCCAACAGGGTGGTCGGGAGCAATCAGCCCCAGCATTTT
TRBJ1-1,16,TRBV28,many,-,CASRPPGSGGYTEAFF,TGTGCCAGCAGACCTCCGGGCTCCGGGGGTTACACTGAAGCTTTCTTT
TRBJ1-2,14,TRBV5-5,few,-,CASSLGGTGYGYTF,TGTGCCAGCAGCTTGGGGGGGACTGGATATGGCTACACCTTC
TRBJ2-7,14,TRBV2,many,TRBD2,CASSVTSGTYEQYF,TGTGCCAGCAGTGTGACTAGCGGGACCTACGAGCAGTACTTC
TRBJ2-7,14,TRBV6-2/TRBV6-3,-,TRBD2,CASRYSGATYEQYF,TGTGCCAGCAGATATAGCGGGGCCACCTACGAGCAGTACTTC
TRBJ1-1,12,TRBV3-1,few,-,CASSPVGSEAFF,TGTGCCAGCAGCCCCGTCGGATCTGAAGCTTTCTTT
TRBJ1-2,13,TRBV6-2/TRBV6-3,many,-,CASSYPGNRGYTF,TGTGCCAGCAGTTATCCAGGGAATCGCGGCTACACCTTC
TRBJ1-1,13,TRBV5-1,-,-,CASSRTVSTEAFF,TGCGCCAGCAGCCGGACAGTAAGCACTGAAGCTTTCTTT
TRBJ1-4,14,TRBV2,many,-,CASRGQGESEKLFF,TGTGCCAGCAGAGGACAAGGCGAAAGTGAAAAACTGTTTTTT
TRBJ1-4,13,TRBV6-4,-,-,CASSDRGGGKLFF,TGTGCCAGCAGTGACAGGGGAGGTGGAAAACTGTTTTTT
TRBJ1-3,15,TRBV2,-,TRBD1,CASKPDRGLGNAIYF,TGTGCCAGCAAGCCCGACAGGGGGCTAGGAAACGCCATATATTTT
TRBJ1-4,15,TRBV28,few,TRBD1,CASSLLQGGNEKLFF,TGTGCCAGCAGTTTATTACAGGGGGGTAATGAAAAACTGTTTTTT
TRBJ1-2,14,TRBV27,-,-,CASSPQGRTYGYTF,TGTGCCAGCAGCCCCCAGGGTCGGACCTATGGCTACACCTTC
TRBJ2-7,14,TRBV6-5,-,TRBD2,CASSYRLADYEQYF,TGTGCCAGCAGTTACAGGCTAGCGGACTACGAGCAGTACTTC
TRBJ1-1,12,TRBV28,-,-,CASRLIHTEAFF,TGTGCCAGCAGACTAATCCACACTGAAGCTTTCTTT
TRBJ1-1,13,TRBV28,many,-,CASSPQGYTEAFF,TGTGCCAGCAGCCCTCAGGGCTACACTGAAGCTTTCTTT
TRBJ1-2,15,TRBV7-2,few,-,CASSLELGVNYGYTF,TGTGCCAGCAGCTTAGAATTGGGAGTGAACTATGGCTACACCTTC
TRBJ1-1,14,TRBV12-5,-,-,CASVPSGRDTEAFF,TGTGCTAGTGTACCTTCTGGGAGGGACACTGAAGCTTTCTTT
TRBJ2-7,14,TRBV28,many,TRBD1,CASRPQGQIYEQYF,TGTGCCAGCAGACCCCAGGGACAGATCTACGAGCAGTACTTC
TRBJ1-5,15,TRBV5-8,-,TRBD1,CASSRTGGGHQPQHF,TGTGCCAGCAGCCGTACAGGGGGCGGGCATCAGCCCCAGCATTTT
TRBJ2-7,14,TRBV7-2,few,TRBD1,CASSLYRDSYEQYF,TGTGCCAGCAGCTTATACCGGGACAGCTACGAGCAGTACTTC
TRBJ2-2,18,TRBV4-1,-,TRBD2,CASTQKGLAPPNTGELFF,TGCGCCAGCACCCAGAAGGGACTAGCGCCCCCGAACACCGGGGAGCTGTTTTTT
TRBJ1-4,13,TRBV6-1,-,-,CASSEALGRKLFF,TGTGCCAGCAGTGAAGCGCTTGGGCGAAAACTGTTTTTT
TRBJ1-2,14,TRBV9,-,-,CASSASWTDYGYTF,TGTGCCAGCAGCGCCAGCTGGACAGACTATGGCTACACCTTC
TRBJ1-1,14,TRBV5-1,few,-,CASSLPAVGTEAFF,TGCGCCAGCAGCCTCCCAGCGGTGGGTACTGAAGCTTTCTTT
TRBJ1-3,16,TRBV28,few,TRBD1,CASSYGQGHSGNTIYF,TGTGCCAGCAGTTACGGACAGGGGCACTCTGGAAACACCATATATTTT
TRBJ1-2,11,TRBV20-1,-,-,CSGQDNYGYTF,TGCAGTGGACAGGATAACTATGGCTACACCTTC
TRBJ1-2,13,TRBV20-1,few,-,CSASDRTSYGYTF,TGCAGTGCTAGTGACAGGACTTCTTATGGCTACACCTTC
TRBJ2-5,16,TRBV6-1,many,-,CASSETFRRGQETQYF,TGTGCCAGCAGTGAAACGTTTCGGAGGGGACAAGAGACCCAGTACTTC
TRBJ2-3,13,TRBV19,-,-,CASSHEPTDTQYF,TGTGCCAGTAGCCACGAACCCACAGATACGCAGTATTTT
TRBJ1-2,15,TRBV7-9,-,TRBD1,CASSSVEGAVGGYTF,TGTGCCAGCAGCTCGGTGGAGGGGGCCGTGGGTGGCTACACCTTC
TRBJ2-7,16,TRBV12-3/TRBV12-4,-,-,CASSPMGPRASHEQYF,TGTGCCAGCAGTCCCATGGGGCCACGCGCTTCCCACGAGCAGTACTTC
TRBJ1-3,13,TRBV11-2,few,-,CASSRASGNTIYF,TGTGCCAGCAGCCGTGCCTCTGGAAACACCATATATTTT
TRBJ1-5,16,TRBV6-5,-,-,CASSSFGYYSNQPQHF,TGTGCCAGCAGTTCGTTCGGATACTATAGCAATCAGCCCCAGCATTTT
TRBJ1-2,14,TRBV28,-,TRBD1,CAISESTGIGGYTF,TGTGCCATCAGTGAGTCGACAGGGATTGGTGGCTACACCTTC
TRBJ1-1,14,TRBV12-3/TRBV12-4,-,-,CASSLAGGGGRAFF,TGTGCCAGCAGTTTAGCTGGGGGCGGGGGTCGGGCTTTCTTT
TRBJ1-2,12,TRBV9,few,-,CASSEGYYGYTF,TGTGCCAGCAGCGAGGGATACTATGGCTACACCTTC
TRBJ1-4,15,TRBV15,few,-,CATSRDQGDTGKLFF,TGTGCCACCAGCAGAGATCAAGGGGATACCGGAAAACTGTTTTTT
TRBJ1-2,13,TRBV7-9,-,TRBD1,CASRDREGGGYTF,TGTGCCAGCAGAGACAGGGAAGGAGGTGGCTACACCTTC
TRBJ1-5,15,TRBV19,few,-,CASRQAGAGERPQHF,TGTGCCAGTAGACAGGCGGGTGCGGGGGAAAGGCCCCAGCATTTT
TRBJ2-5,14,TRBV7-6,-,-,CASKGGHRQETQYF,TGTGCCAGCAAGGGGGGCCATCGTCAAGAGACCCAGTACTTC